This TCR beta chain stems from a study of graft-versus-host responses after intestinal transplantation. Overall study context: Transplantation in recipients was multivisceral, liver-intestinal, or isolated intestinal. Induction using anti-thymocyte globulin, followed by tacrolimus and steroids for approximately 3 years, was given to all recipients. The study, taken as a whole, reports: High graft-versus-host to host-versus-graft T cell clonal ratios marked allografts of patients with graft-donor macrochimerism. Some GvH clones were seen earlier in gut or blood, suggesting intestinal origin.

In regard to this clone: The antigen is not known.

Profiled with immunoSEQ multiplex PCR; TCRdb holds only in-frame clones, not every one. The profile covers 43,000 or so clones, with 85% to 95% appearing a single time and roughly 6% taken by the ten largest. This clonotype was obtained from a human patient who received an intestinal transplant, so some T cells may come from the graft donor. The material was PBMCs, obtained 786 days after a first intestinal transplant, on the day of a second.

CDR3 residues: CASRVGTSASYEQYF. CDR3 DNA sequence: TGTGCCAGCAGGGTCGGGACTAGCGCTTCCTACGAGCAGTACTTC. The V call is TRBV2, the J call TRBJ2-5, with 10 bases lining up with TRBD2. Gene TRBJ2-7 matches the end of the DNA better, so the J call may be wrong. In germline, CDR1 is SNHLY, CDR2 FYNNEI. This CDR3 is 15 amino acids long.